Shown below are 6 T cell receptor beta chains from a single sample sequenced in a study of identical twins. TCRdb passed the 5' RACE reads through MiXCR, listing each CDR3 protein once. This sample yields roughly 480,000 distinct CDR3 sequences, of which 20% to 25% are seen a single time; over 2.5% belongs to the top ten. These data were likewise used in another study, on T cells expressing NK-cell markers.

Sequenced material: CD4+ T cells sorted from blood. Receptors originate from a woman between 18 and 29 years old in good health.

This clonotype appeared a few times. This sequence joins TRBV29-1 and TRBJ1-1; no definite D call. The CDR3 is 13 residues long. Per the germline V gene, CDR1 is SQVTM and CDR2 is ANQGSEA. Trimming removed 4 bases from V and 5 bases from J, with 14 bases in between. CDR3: CSVGGGVRTEAFF. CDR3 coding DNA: TGCAGCGTTGGGGGTGGGGTCCGGACTGAAGCTTTCTTT.

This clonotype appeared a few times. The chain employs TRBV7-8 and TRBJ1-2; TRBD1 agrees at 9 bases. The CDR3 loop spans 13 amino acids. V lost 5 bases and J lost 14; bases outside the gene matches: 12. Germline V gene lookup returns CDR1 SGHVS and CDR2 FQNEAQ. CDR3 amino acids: CASSRGQGSARTF. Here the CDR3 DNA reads TGTGCCAGCAGCCGGGGACAGGGATCCGCGCGGACCTTC.

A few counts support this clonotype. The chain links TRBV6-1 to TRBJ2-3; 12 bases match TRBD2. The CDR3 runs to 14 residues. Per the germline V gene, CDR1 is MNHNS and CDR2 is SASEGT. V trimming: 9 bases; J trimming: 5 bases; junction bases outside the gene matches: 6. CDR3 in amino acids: CASRLAGAGDTQYF. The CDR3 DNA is TGTGCCAGTAGACTAGCGGGGGCCGGAGATACGCAGTATTTT.

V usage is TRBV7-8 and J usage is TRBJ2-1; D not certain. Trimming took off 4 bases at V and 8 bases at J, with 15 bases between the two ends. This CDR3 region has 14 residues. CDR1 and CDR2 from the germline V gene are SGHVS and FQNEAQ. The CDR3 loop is CASSSDPDRDEQFF. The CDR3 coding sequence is TGTGCCAGCAGCTCGGATCCCGATAGAGATGAGCAGTTCTTC.

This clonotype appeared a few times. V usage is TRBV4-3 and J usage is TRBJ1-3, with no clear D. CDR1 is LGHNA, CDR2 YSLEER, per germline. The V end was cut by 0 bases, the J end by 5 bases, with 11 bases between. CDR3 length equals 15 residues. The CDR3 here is CASSQDYSARNTIYF. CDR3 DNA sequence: TGCGCCAGCAGCCAAGACTACAGCGCGAGAAACACCATATATTTT.

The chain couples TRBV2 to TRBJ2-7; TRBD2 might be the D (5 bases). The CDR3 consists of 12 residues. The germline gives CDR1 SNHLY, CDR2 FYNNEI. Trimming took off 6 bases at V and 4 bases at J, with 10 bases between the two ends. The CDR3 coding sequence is TGTGCCAGCAGGGAGAGGAGGTACGAGCAGTACTTC. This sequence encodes CASRERRYEQYF.